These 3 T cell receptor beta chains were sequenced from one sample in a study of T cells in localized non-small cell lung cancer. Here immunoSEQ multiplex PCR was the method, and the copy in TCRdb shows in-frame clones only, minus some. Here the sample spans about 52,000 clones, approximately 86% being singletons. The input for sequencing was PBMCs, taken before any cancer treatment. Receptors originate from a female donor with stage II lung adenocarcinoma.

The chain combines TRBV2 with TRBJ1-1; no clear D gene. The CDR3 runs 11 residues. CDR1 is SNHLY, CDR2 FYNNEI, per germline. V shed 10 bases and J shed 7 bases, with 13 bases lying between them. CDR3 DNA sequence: TGTGCCACCTCGGGATTTGTTGAAGCTTTCTTT. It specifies CATSGFVEAFF.

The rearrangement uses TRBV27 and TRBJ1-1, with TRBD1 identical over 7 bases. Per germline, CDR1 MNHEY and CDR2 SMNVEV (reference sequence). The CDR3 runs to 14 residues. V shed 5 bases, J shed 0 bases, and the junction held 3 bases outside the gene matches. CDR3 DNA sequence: TGTGCCAGCAGTCCGGGACAGCTGAACACTGAAGCTTTCTTT. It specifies CASSPGQLNTEAFF.

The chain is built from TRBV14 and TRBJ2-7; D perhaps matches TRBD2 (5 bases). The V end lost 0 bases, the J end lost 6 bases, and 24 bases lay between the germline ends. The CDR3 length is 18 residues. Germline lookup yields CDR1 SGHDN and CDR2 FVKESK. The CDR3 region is CASSQDALLGGRTGEQYF. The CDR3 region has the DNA TGTGCCAGCAGCCAAGACGCGCTTCTAGGAGGTAGAACGGGCGAGCAGTACTTC.